This entry lists 3 T cell receptor beta chains sequenced from one sample in a study of shared clonotypes between healthy human individuals. Only CD45RO-negative cells positively selected for CCR7 counted as naive CD8 cells, so terminally differentiated effector memory CD45RA+ cells were excluded. Produced via immunoSEQ multiplex PCR; TCRdb's table is partial and in-frame only. The sample has around 1.9 million clones, more than 85% seen once. Sequenced material: naive CD8+ T cells from PBMCs. These receptors all come from a man in his late teens or twenties in good health. Some clones in this sample may be carry-over from other donors' samples.

Comments on this clone: This specimen includes other DNA sequences encoding the same CDR3. V is TRBV4-1 and J is TRBJ1-5, with D possibly matching TRBD1 (5 bases). V lost 0 bases, J lost 5 bases, and 11 bases lay in between. The CDR3 runs to 15 residues. Germline V gene lookup returns CDR1 MGHRA and CDR2 YSYEKL. The CDR3 reads CASSQDRGQYQPQHF. The CDR3 nucleotides are TGCGCCAGCAGCCAAGATCGGGGCCAATATCAGCCCCAGCATTTT.

The rearrangement joins TRBV30 to TRBJ2-7; D ambiguous. Trimming cost V 3 bases and J 5 bases, with 8 bases left between them. The CDR3 covers 11 residues. The germline V gene has CDR1 GTSNPN and CDR2 SVGIG (reference sequence). CDR3 region: CAWRGLDEQYF. The CDR3 nucleotides read TGTGCCTGGAGGGGTTTGGACGAGCAGTACTTC.

This chain connects TRBV28 to TRBJ1-1; tentatively, D is TRBD1 (5 bases). The length of the CDR3 is 13 residues. Germline CDR1 and CDR2: MDHEN and SYDVKM. The V end lost 4 bases, the J end lost 6 bases, and 12 bases lay between the germline ends. CDR3 amino acids: CASSYPTVAEAFF. CDR3 DNA sequence: TGTGCCAGCAGTTACCCGACAGTGGCTGAAGCTTTCTTT.